This T cell receptor beta chain was recovered during a study of CD8 T cells in ankylosing spondylitis (dated 2017 in TCRdb). A note on the overall study: To find TCR variants linked to disease, the study profiled T cell receptor beta repertoires in ankylosing spondylitis patients and healthy donors. Peripheral blood samples were taken, and synovial fluid was additionally collected from ankylosing spondylitis patients. The full study cohort was made up of under 30 ankylosing spondylitis patients and 108 healthy donors.

Overall study results and their limits: Blood from ankylosing spondylitis patients appeared to be characterized by a TCR beta motif made up of several highly homologous amino acid variants. Some TCR beta motif variants had previously been reported in synovial fluid and blood of reactive arthritis patients, which suggested common disease-initiation mechanisms. The disease-linked clones were reported to be significantly enriched in matched synovial fluid samples from ankylosing spondylitis patients. The disease-linked clones had a CD8+ phenotype and were found at relatively low frequencies in peripheral blood.

V drops 1 base and J drops 1 base, leaving 11 bases in between. The CDR3 contains 15 residues, cysteine and phenylalanine counted. The sequence is cut down to CDR3 DNA, 45 bases in frame from base 1. The germline V gene sets CDR1 to SGDLS and CDR2 to YYNGEE. This clonotype was seen a few times. It has no known antigen specificity. Nothing much larger sits one base from this clone, and base qualities are not available. TCRdb lists the instrument as Illumina HiSeq 2500. Quantitative 5'-RACE with molecular barcodes was the method used to prepare the TCR beta libraries. As for the original processing: A new computational method based on a probabilistic model of VDJ rearrangement was used to identify disease-linked TCR variants. TCRdb reran the public reads through fastp at Q25 and MiXCR, keeping productive beta chains. When rows share a CDR3 protein, they turn into one entry using the most common DNA and genes. None of the V and J calls come from the authors' own analysis; TCRdb made them. Within this sample are roughly 280,000 distinct CDR3 sequences, with 15% to 25% of them counted one time only. The ten largest make up 7.5% to 9.5% of the sample.

The origin of this receptor is a male donor with ankylosing spondylitis or in good health (not recorded which). The sequencing input was blood, either unsorted or a sorted T cell fraction (not recorded which). The chain employs TRBV9 and TRBJ1-1; perhaps TRBD1 is the D gene, with 6 bases matching. The DNA sequence reads TGTGCCAGCAGCGTATCGACAGGTCCGAACACTGAAGCTTTCTTT. Its translation reads: CASSVSTGPNTEAFF.